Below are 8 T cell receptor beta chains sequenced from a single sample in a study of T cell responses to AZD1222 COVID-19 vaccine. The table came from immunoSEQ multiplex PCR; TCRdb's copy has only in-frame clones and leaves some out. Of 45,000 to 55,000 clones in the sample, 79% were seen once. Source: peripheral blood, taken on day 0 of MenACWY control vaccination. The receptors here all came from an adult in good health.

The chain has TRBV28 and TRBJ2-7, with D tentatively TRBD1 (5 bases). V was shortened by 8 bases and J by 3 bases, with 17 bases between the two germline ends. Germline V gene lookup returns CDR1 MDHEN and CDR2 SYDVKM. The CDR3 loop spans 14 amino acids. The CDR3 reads CASGPLRTHYEQYF. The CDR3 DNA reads TGTGCCAGCGGTCCTCTCAGGACACACTACGAGCAGTACTTC. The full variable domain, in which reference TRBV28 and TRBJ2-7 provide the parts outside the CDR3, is DVKVTQSSRYLVKRTGEKVFLECVQDMDHENMFWYRQDPGLGLRLIYFSYDVKMKEKGDIPEGYSVSREKKERFSLILESASTNQTSMYLCASGPLRTHYEQYFGPGTRLTVT.

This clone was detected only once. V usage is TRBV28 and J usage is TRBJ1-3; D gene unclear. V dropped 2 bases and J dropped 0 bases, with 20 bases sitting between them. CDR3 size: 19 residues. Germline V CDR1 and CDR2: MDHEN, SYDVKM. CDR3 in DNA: TGTGCCAGCAGTTTACCGGGTCTCCCTCCCTGGATCTCTGGAAACACCATATATTTT. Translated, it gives CASSLPGLPPWISGNTIYF.

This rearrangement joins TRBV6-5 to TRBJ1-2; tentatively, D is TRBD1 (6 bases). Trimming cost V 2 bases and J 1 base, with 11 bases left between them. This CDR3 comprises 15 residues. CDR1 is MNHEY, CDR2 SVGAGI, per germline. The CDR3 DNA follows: TGTGCCAGCAGTTACACGGGCAGGGGTAACTATGGCTACACCTTC. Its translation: CASSYTGRGNYGYTF.

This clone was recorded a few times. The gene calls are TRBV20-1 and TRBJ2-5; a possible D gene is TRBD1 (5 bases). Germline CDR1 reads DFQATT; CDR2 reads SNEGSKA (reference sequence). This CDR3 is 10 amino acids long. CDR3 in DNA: TGCGCCCAGGGTAGGGGGACCCAGTACTTC. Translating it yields CAQGRGTQYF.

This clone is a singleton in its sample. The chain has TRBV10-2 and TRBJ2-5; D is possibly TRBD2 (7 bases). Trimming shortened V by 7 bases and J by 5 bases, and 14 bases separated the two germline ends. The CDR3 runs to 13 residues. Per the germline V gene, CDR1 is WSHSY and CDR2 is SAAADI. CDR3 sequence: CASKGGAGETQYF. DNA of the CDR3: TGCGCCAGCAAAGGGGGGGCCGGCGAGACCCAGTACTTC.

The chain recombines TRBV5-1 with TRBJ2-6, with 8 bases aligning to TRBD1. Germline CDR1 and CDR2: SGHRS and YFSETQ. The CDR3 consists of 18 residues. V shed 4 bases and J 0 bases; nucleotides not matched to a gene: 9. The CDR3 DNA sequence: TGCGCCAGCAGCCCGGGGAGGACAGGGATCTCTGGGGCCAACGTCCTGACTTTC. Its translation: CASSPGRTGISGANVLTF.

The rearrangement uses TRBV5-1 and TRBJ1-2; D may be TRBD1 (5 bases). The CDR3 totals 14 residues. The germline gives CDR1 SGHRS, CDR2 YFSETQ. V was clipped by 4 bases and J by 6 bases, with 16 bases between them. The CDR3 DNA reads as TGCGCCAGCAGCGCCACGGGGGACTTGGATGGCTACACCTTC. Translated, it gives CASSATGDLDGYTF.

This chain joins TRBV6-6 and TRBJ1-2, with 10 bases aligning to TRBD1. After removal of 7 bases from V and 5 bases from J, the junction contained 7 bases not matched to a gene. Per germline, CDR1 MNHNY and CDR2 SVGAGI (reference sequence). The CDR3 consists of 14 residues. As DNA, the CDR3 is TGTGCCAGCACCAGGGGACAGGGGATTTATGGCTACACCTTC. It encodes CASTRGQGIYGYTF.